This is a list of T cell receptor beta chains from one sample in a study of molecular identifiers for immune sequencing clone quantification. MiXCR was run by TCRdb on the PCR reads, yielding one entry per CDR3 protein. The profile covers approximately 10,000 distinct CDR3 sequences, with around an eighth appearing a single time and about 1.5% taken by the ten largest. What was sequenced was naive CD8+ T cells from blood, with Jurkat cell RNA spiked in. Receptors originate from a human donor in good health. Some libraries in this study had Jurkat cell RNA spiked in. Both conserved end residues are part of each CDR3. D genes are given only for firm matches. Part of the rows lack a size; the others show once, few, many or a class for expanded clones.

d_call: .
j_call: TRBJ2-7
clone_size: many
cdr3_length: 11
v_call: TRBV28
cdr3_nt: TGTGCCAGCAGTAATACCTACGAGCAGTACTTC
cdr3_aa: CASSNTYEQYF

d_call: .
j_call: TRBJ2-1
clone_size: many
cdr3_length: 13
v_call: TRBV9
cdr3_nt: TGTGCCAGCAGCGTAGATGCTGTCAATGAGCAGTTCTTC
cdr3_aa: CASSVDAVNEQFF

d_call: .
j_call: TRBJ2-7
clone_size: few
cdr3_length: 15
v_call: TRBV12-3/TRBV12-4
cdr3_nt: TGTGCCAGCAGCCCCATGTCGGGGTCCCTCGGCGAGCAGTACTTC
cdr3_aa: CASSPMSGSLGEQYF

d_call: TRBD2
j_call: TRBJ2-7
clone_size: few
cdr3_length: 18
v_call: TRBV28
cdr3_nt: TGTGCCAGCAGTTTTCGTGCTAGCGGGGGGGGGGGGGGGCTCGAGCAGTACTTC
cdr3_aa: CASSFRASGGGGGLEQYF

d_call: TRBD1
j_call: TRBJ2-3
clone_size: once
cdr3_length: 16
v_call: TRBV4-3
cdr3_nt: TGCGCCAGCAGCCAAGTCGGGCAGGGGGTGACAGATACGCGGCATTTT
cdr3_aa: CASSQVGQGVTDTRHF

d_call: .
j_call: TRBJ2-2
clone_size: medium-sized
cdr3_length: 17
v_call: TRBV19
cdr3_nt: TGTGCCAGTAGTCCCTGGCAGGGTACCTCGAACACCGGGGAGCTGTTTTTT
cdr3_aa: CASSPWQGTSNTGELFF

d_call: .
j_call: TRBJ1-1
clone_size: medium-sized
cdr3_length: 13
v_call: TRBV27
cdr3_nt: TGTGCCAGCAGTTTATCGAGGCCCACTGAAGCTTTCTTT
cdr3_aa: CASSLSRPTEAFF

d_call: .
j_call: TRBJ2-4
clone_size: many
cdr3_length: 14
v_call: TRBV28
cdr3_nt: TGTGCCAGCAGTTCACACGCGGACCCCAACATTCAGTACTTC
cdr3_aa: CASSSHADPNIQYF

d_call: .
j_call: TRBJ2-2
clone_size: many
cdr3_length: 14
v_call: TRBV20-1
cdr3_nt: TGCAGCGCCCGTCAAAAAAGGAACACCGGGGAGCTGTTTTTT
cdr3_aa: CSARQKRNTGELFF

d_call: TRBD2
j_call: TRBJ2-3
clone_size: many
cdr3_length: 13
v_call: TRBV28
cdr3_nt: TGTGCCAGCAGTTTTCGGGAGGTGGATACGCAGTATTTT
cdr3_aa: CASSFREVDTQYF

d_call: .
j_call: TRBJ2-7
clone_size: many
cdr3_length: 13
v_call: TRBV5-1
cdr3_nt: TGCGCCAGCAGCTTGGTGGGCGTGTACGAGCAGTACTTC
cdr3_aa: CASSLVGVYEQYF

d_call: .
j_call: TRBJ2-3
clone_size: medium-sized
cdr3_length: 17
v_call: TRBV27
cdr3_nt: TGTGCCAGCAGTCCCCCAGCGTCAACTCCCCGCACAGATACGCAGTATTTT
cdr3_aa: CASSPPASTPRTDTQYF

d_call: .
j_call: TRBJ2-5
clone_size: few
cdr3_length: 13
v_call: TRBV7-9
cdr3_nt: TGTGCCAGCAGCTTAGTTGTCCAAGAGACCCAGTACTTC
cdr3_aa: CASSLVVQETQYF

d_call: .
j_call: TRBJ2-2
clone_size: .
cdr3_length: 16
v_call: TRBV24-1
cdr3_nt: TGTGCCACCTGTGATGTGGGACTCAGGAACACCGGGGAGCTGTTTTTT
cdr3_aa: CATCDVGLRNTGELFF

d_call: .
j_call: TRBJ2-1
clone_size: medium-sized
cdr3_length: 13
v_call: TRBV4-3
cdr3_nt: TGCGCCAGCAGCCAAGAGAGAGGCAATGAGCAGTTCTTC
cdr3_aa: CASSQERGNEQFF

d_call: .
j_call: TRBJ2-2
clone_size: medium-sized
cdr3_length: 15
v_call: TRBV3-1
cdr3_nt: TGTGCCAGCAGCCAAGATCCCGTGGGAACCGGGGAGCTGTTTTTT
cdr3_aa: CASSQDPVGTGELFF

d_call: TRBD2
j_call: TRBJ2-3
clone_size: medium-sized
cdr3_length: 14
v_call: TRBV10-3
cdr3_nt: TGTGCCACTCTGTCGGAAGCGGGAGTTGATACGCAGTATTTT
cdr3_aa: CATLSEAGVDTQYF

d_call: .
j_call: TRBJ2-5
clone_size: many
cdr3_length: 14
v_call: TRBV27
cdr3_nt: TGTGCCAGCGCCCACTCTGAACTCCAAGAGACCCAGTACTTC
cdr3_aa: CASAHSELQETQYF

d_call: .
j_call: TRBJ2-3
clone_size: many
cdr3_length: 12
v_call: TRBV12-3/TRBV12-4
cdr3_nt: TGTGCCAGCAGTTCCGGCACAGATACGCAGTATTTT
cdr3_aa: CASSSGTDTQYF

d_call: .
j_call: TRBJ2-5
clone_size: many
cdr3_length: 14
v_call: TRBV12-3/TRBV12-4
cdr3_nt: TGTGCCAGCAGTTTATCTGGGACCCAAGAGACCCAGTACTTC
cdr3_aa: CASSLSGTQETQYF

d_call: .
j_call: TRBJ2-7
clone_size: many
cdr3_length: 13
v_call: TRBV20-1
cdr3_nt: TGCAGTGCTAGAGGTCTAGCTGACTACGAGCAGTACTTC
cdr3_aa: CSARGLADYEQYF

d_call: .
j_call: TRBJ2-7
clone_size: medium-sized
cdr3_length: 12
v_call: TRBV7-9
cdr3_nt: TGTGCCGTGGGGGGGGCAACCTACGAGCAGTACTTC
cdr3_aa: CAVGGATYEQYF

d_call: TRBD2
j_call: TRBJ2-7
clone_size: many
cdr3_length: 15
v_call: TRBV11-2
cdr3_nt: TGTGCCAGCAGCTTAGAGTCTAGCGGGACGTACGAGCAGTACTTC
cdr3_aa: CASSLESSGTYEQYF

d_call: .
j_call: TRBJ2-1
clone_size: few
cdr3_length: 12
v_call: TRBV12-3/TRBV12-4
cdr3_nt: TGTGCCAGCAGTTTTAGGTCCAATGAGCAGTTCTTC
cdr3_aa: CASSFRSNEQFF

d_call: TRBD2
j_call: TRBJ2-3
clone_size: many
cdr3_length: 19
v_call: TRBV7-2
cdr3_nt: TGTGCCAGCAGCTCGGCCGGACTAGCGGGGGGCTATGGCACAGATACGCAGTATTTT
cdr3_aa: CASSSAGLAGGYGTDTQYF

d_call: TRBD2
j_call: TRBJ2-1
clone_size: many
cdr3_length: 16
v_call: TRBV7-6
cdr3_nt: TGTGCCAGCAGCTTATTACGCGGGAGTCCCTACAATGAGCAGTTCTTC
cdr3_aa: CASSLLRGSPYNEQFF

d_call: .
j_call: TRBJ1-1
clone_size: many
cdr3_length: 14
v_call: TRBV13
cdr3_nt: TGTGCCAGCAGCCCCAGGGACGGGAACACTGAAGCTTTCTTT
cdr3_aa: CASSPRDGNTEAFF

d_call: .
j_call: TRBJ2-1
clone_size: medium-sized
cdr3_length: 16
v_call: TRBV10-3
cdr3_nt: TGTGCCATCAGTGAGTCCGCCGTTCGCTCCTACAATGAGCAGTTCTTC
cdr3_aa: CAISESAVRSYNEQFF

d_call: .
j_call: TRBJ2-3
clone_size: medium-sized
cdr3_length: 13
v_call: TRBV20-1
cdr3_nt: TGCAGTACGGGATCACTATACTCAGATACGCAGTATTTT
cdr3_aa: CSTGSLYSDTQYF

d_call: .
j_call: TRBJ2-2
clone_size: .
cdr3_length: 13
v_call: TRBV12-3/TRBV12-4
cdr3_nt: TGTGCCAGCAGTTTCGGGGTAACCGGGGAGCTGTTTTTT
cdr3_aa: CASSFGVTGELFF

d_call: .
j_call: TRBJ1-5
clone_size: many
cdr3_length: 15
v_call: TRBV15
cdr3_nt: TGTGCCACCAGCAGAGTCGGGGGTAGCAATCAGCCCCAGCATTTT
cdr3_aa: CATSRVGGSNQPQHF